The TCR beta chain under discussion was sequenced for a study of beta chain features in type 1 diabetes. The study, taken as a whole, reports: Shortening of TCRB CDR3s, moderate but significant, appeared in all four CD4+ subsets of Type 1 diabetes patients. Type 1 diabetes patients had fewer VDJ junction insertions and more deletions.

Germline CDR1 SGHTA, CDR2 FQGNSA. Trimming cost V 4 bases and J 4 bases, with 11 bases left between them. The CDR3 loop spans 14 amino acids. Expressed TCRB transcripts were sequenced because the entire RNA isolate underwent reverse transcription. Naive, central memory and regulatory T cell samples came to a mean of roughly 3.6 million reads. Sequencing was performed with immunoSEQ multiplex PCR; in TCRdb, only in-frame clones are kept and a portion is missing. The data hold around 500,000 clones, with about an eighth observed a single time. About this clone: As yet, its antigen is unknown.

V and J are TRBV7-2 and TRBJ1-5; no reliable D call. The sequenced material came from naive CD4+ T cells from blood. The clonotype was recovered from a woman aged 18-29 years in good health. CDR3 nucleotides: TGTGCCAGCAGCTCGGAGGGCAGGAATCAGCCCCAGCATTTT. It is translated as CASSSEGRNQPQHF.